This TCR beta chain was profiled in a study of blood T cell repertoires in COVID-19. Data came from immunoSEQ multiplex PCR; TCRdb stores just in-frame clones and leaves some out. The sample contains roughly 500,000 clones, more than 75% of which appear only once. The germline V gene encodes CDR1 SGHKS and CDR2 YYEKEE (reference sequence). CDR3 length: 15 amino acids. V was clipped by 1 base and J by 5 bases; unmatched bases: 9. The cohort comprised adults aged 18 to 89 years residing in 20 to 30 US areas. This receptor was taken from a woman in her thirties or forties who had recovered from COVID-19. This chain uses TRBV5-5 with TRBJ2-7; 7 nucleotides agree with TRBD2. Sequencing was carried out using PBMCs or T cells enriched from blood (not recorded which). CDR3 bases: TGTGCCAGCAGCTTGCCCTGGGGGGGGTTCAACGAGCAGTACTTC. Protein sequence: CASSLPWGGFNEQYF.